The 29 T cell receptor beta chains below all came from one sample that was sequenced in a study of blood T cell repertoires in COVID-19. Using immunoSEQ multiplex PCR, the repertoire was profiled, and TCRdb retains in-frame clones only, with some absent. The sample comprises approximately 330,000 clones, approximately 88% of which are singletons, and roughly 4.1% rests with the top ten. Sequencing was performed on peripheral blood. Receptor source: a woman between 50 and 59 years old with active or convalescent COVID-19.

V gene TRBV29-1 combines with J gene TRBJ2-2; D is uncertain. Trimming removed 2 bases at V and 1 base at J, with 5 bases between. The CDR3 is 13 amino acids. CDR1 is SQVTM and CDR2 is ANQGSEA in the germline V gene. The CDR3 DNA reads as TGCAGCGTTGAACAGTTGAACACCGGGGAGCTGTTTTTT. Its protein is CSVEQLNTGELFF.

The chain has TRBV4-3 and TRBJ2-7; TRBD1 might be the D (5 bases). The CDR3 covers 16 residues. V lost 0 bases, J lost 5 bases, and 17 bases lay in between. In germline, CDR1 is LGHNA, CDR2 YSLEER. The CDR3 DNA sequence: TGCGCCAGCAGCCAAGATCTATGGCAGGGCTTGAACGAGCAGTACTTC. Translated, it gives CASSQDLWQGLNEQYF.

The rearrangement uses TRBV14 and TRBJ1-4; weak D call: TRBD1 (6 bases). The CDR3 contains 15 residues. CDR1 SGHDN and CDR2 FVKESK come from the germline V gene. With 2 bases removed from V and 5 bases from J, the gap between germline ends came to 12 bases. In DNA form, the CDR3 reads TGTGCCAGCAGCCAAAACGGGGGGCCGAATGAAAAACTGTTTTTT. Protein sequence: CASSQNGGPNEKLFF. Full variable domain (rest looked up from reference TRBV14 and TRBJ1-4): EAGVTQFPSHSVIEKGQTVTLRCDPISGHDNLYWYRRVMGKEIKFLLHFVKESKQDESGMPNNRFLAERTGGTYSTLKVQPAELEDSGVYFCASSQNGGPNEKLFFGSGTQLSVL.

This chain joins TRBV6-2 or TRBV6-3 and TRBJ2-7; D possibly corresponds to TRBD1 (6 bases). The length of the CDR3 is 14 residues. Germline-derived CDR1 and CDR2 are MNHEY and SVGEGT. The ends were cut back, 4 bases at V and 2 bases at J, with 12 bases in the middle. The CDR3 bases are TGTGCCAGCAGTTTGGTCAGGGGAACCTACGAGCAGTACTTC. The encoded protein is CASSLVRGTYEQYF.

This sequence joins TRBV5-1 and TRBJ2-7; the match to TRBD1 covers 11 bases. The CDR3 runs 14 residues. V lost 3 bases and J lost 2; bases outside the gene matches: 1. Looked up from germline, CDR1 is SGHRS and CDR2 is YFSETQ. CDR3 sequence (DNA): TGCGCCAGCAGCTCGGGACAGGGGGCCTACGAGCAGTACTTC. Its protein product is CASSSGQGAYEQYF.

This chain connects TRBV6-5 to TRBJ1-2, with D possibly TRBD1 on 6 matching bases. V dropped 8 bases and J dropped 1 base, with 14 bases sitting between them. In germline, CDR1 is MNHEY, CDR2 SVGAGI. This CDR3 is 14 amino acids long. CDR3 region: CASCETGINYGYTF. DNA of the CDR3: TGTGCCAGCTGCGAGACAGGCATTAACTATGGCTACACCTTC.

In its sample, this clone was seen once. The V gene is TRBV5-4, the J gene TRBJ2-5, with 15 bases lining up with TRBD2. V lost 3 bases to trimming and J lost 0 bases; unmatched junction nucleotides: 3. There are 17 residues in the CDR3. Germline assignment: CDR1 SGHNT and CDR2 YYREEE (reference sequence). CDR3 sequence (DNA): TGTGCCAGCAGCTCAGGACTAGCGGGGGGGTACCAAGAGACCCAGTACTTC. Protein: CASSSGLAGGYQETQYF.

This chain links TRBV3-1 (or the pseudogene TRBV3-2) with TRBJ2-7; TRBD2 matches 8 bases. This CDR3 comprises 14 residues. V trimming: 4 bases; J trimming: 4 bases; junction bases outside the gene matches: 6. Looked up from germline, CDR1 is LGHDT and CDR2 is YNNKEL (reference sequence). CDR3 nucleotides: TGTGCCAGCAGCCGGAGCGGGAGAGCTTACGAGCAGTACTTC. Encoded protein: CASSRSGRAYEQYF.

V usage is TRBV30 and J usage is TRBJ1-1; D unresolved. Germline V gives CDR1 GTSNPN, CDR2 SVGIG (reference sequence). The CDR3 is made up of 12 amino acids. V lost 2 bases and J lost 9, with 13 bases in between. The CDR3 reads CAWSMAVSKAFF. CDR3 nucleotides: TGTGCCTGGAGTATGGCAGTCTCAAAAGCTTTCTTT.

This clone has just one count. V is TRBV28 and J is TRBJ1-5; possibly TRBD1 for D (5 bases). V lost 5 bases and J 0 bases, leaving 17 bases between the germline ends. The CDR3 is made up of 17 amino acids. Germline CDR1 and CDR2: MDHEN and SYDVKM. The CDR3 spells CASSVRTRSYSNQPQHF. CDR3 sequence (DNA): TGTGCCAGCAGTGTCAGGACACGTTCCTATAGCAATCAGCCCCAGCATTTT.

Worth noting for this clone: The sample contains more than one DNA sequence encoding this CDR3. The chain has TRBV12-3 or TRBV12-4 and TRBJ1-6; no clear D. Trimming took 2 bases from V and 8 from J, leaving 4 bases between them. This CDR3 contains 12 residues. CDR3 bases: TGTGCCAGCAGTTTACGTGATTCACCCCTCCACTTT. Translated, it gives CASSLRDSPLHF.

The chain carries TRBV6-1 and TRBJ2-7; 8 positions agree with TRBD1. The CDR3 has 15 residues. Germline CDR1 reads MNHNS; CDR2 reads SASEGT. Germline trimming cut 1 base from V and 3 bases from J; bases unmatched to any gene: 5. The CDR3 sequence: CASSEEETGVYEQYF. The CDR3 DNA reads TGTGCCAGCAGTGAAGAAGAGACAGGGGTCTACGAGCAGTACTTC.

The CDR3 sequence is CASSSPGGASGGSTDTQYF. In DNA, the CDR3 is TGTGCCAGCAGCTCCCCGGGGGGGGCTAGCGGGGGGAGCACAGATACGCAGTATTTT. V usage is TRBV7-2 and J usage is TRBJ2-3, with 11 bases identical to TRBD2. This CDR3 is 19 amino acids long. Trimming removed 4 bases from V and 0 bases from J; junction bases left unmatched: 12. CDR1 is SGHTA and CDR2 is FQGNSA in the germline V gene.

The V gene is TRBV3-1 (or the pseudogene TRBV3-2), the J gene TRBJ1-2, with no clear D. This CDR3 region has 15 residues. V dropped 1 base and J dropped 2 bases, with 11 bases sitting between them. Per the germline V gene, CDR1 is LGHDT and CDR2 is YNNKEL (reference sequence). CDR3 bases: TGTGCCAGCAGCCAAGTACGAGGGAGAAACTATGGCTACACCTTC. Translation gives CASSQVRGRNYGYTF.

The CDR3 nucleotides are TGTGCCTGGGGGGAGTATTCGCCTTATGGCTACACCTTC. This codes for CAWGEYSPYGYTF. The genes are TRBV30 and TRBJ1-2, with D hard to call. V was pared by 5 bases and J by 5 bases, with 15 bases between. The germline V gene has CDR1 GTSNPN and CDR2 SVGIG (reference sequence). The CDR3 has 13 residues.

This clone was detected a few times. The chain employs TRBV4-3 and TRBJ2-7; 9 bases agree with TRBD2. V dropped 0 bases and J dropped 3; count of bases not matched to a gene: 6. Germline CDR1 LGHNA, CDR2 YSLEER. The CDR3 sequence is 16 residues long. Here the CDR3 DNA reads TGCGCCAGCAGCCAAGAAGGCAGCGGGAGGTACTACGAGCAGTACTTC. As protein: CASSQEGSGRYYEQYF.

This rearrangement joins TRBV9 to TRBJ1-4, with D unclear. Germline V CDR1 and CDR2: SGDLS, YYNGEE. The V gene lost 0 bases and the J gene lost 7 bases, with 13 bases spanning the gap. The CDR3 consists of 15 residues. CDR3 sequence reads: CASSVGPPSGEKLFF. The CDR3 DNA reads as TGTGCCAGCAGCGTAGGGCCACCTTCGGGTGAAAAACTGTTTTTT. Combining the CDR3 with reference TRBV9 and TRBJ1-4 gives the whole variable domain DSGVTQTPKHLITATGQRVTLRCSPRSGDLSVYWYQQSLDQGLQFLIQYYNGEERAKGNILERFSAQQFPDLHSELNLSSLELGDSALYFCASSVGPPSGEKLFFGSGTQLSVL.

The chain uses TRBV15 and TRBJ2-5; D remains ambiguous. Trimming pared 3 bases from V and 2 bases from J, leaving 4 bases between. Germline V gives CDR1 LNHNV, CDR2 YYDKDF (reference sequence). The CDR3 contains 12 residues. Here the CDR3 reads CATSRTQETQYF. In nucleotides, the CDR3 is TGTGCCACCAGCAGGACACAAGAGACCCAGTACTTC.

The gene calls are TRBV11-3 and TRBJ2-5; TRBD1 is a possible D gene (5 bases). V lost 2 bases, J lost 3 bases, and 10 bases lay in between. Germline assignment: CDR1 SGHNT and CDR2 YENEEA. CDR3 length: 14 residues. The CDR3 bases are TGTGCCAGCAGCTTAAGGGGTACGGAAGAGACCCAGTACTTC. Translated: CASSLRGTEETQYF.

The J gene is TRBJ2-7, the V gene TRBV7-9; D might be TRBD1 (6 bases). V lost 5 bases, J lost 11 bases, and 22 bases lay in between. The CDR3 spans 14 residues. From germline, CDR1 is SEHNR and CDR2 FQNEAQ (reference sequence). CDR3 DNA sequence: TGTGCCAGCAGCCCTAAGACGAGGGGGATCAGCAAGTACTTC. This sequence encodes CASSPKTRGISKYF. Complete variable domain (other parts from reference TRBV7-9 and TRBJ2-7): DTGVSQNPRHKITKRGQNVTFRCDPISEHNRLYWYRQTLGQGPEFLTYFQNEAQLEKSRLLSDRFSAERPKGSFSTLEIQRTEQGDSAMYLCASSPKTRGISKYFGPGTRLTVT.

This chain joins TRBV4-2 and TRBJ2-5; a weak D match, TRBD1 (6 bases). The V gene lost 0 bases and the J gene lost 7 bases, with 21 bases spanning the gap. The germline CDR1 and CDR2 sequences are LGHNA and YNFKEQ. The CDR3 has 17 residues. CDR3 in DNA: TGTGCCAGCAGCCAAGATTGGGTACACGACGAAGGGGGGACCCAGTACTTC. Residues: CASSQDWVHDEGGTQYF.

In its sample, this clone was seen a few times. This rearrangement joins TRBV5-4 to TRBJ2-2; tentative D call: TRBD2 (6 bases). The CDR3 has 17 residues. The germline V gene has CDR1 SGHNT and CDR2 YYREEE (reference sequence). V shed 2 bases and J shed 0 bases, with 14 bases lying between them. CDR3 protein: CASSLALTGANTGELFF. DNA of the CDR3: TGTGCCAGCAGCTTAGCCCTGACGGGAGCGAACACCGGGGAGCTGTTTTTT. Full variable domain (rest looked up from reference TRBV5-4 and TRBJ2-2): ETGVTQSPTHLIKTRGQQVTLRCSSQSGHNTVSWYQQALGQGPQFIFQYYREEENGRGNFPPRFSGLQFPNYSSELNVNALELDDSALYLCASSLALTGANTGELFFGEGSRLTVL.

The rearrangement links TRBV27 to TRBJ2-7, with D maybe TRBD2 (6 bases). This CDR3 is built from 15 residues. Germline CDR1 MNHEY, CDR2 SMNVEV (reference sequence). Trimming stripped 5 bases from V and 0 bases from J, with 14 bases between. The CDR3 loop reads CASSPNSGSSYEQYF. CDR3 DNA: TGTGCCAGCAGTCCGAATTCCGGGAGCTCCTACGAGCAGTACTTC.

This clone was detected once. This sequence joins TRBV28 and TRBJ1-1, with D tentatively TRBD1 (5 bases). V shed 10 bases and J shed 5 bases, with 17 bases lying between them. Germline V CDR1 and CDR2: MDHEN, SYDVKM. The CDR3 covers 13 residues. This CDR3 reads CATRESRGTEAFF. The CDR3, as DNA: TGTGCCACCCGGGAGTCGCGGGGGACTGAAGCTTTCTTT.

The chain links TRBV7-2 to TRBJ2-1; 9 bases align to TRBD2. Germline-derived CDR1 and CDR2 are SGHTA and FQGNSA. This CDR3 has 17 residues. With V trimmed by 0 bases and J by 7 bases, 10 bases remained unmatched. CDR3 loop: CASSLARKAGGPNEQFF. Written as DNA, the CDR3 is TGTGCCAGCAGCTTAGCAAGGAAAGCGGGGGGTCCTAATGAGCAGTTCTTC.

The V gene is TRBV6-2 or TRBV6-3, the J gene TRBJ1-5; maybe TRBD1 (5 bases). The CDR3 is 17 residues long. The germline V gene encodes CDR1 MNHEY and CDR2 SVGEGT. Trimming took off 0 bases at V and 0 bases at J, with 12 bases between the two ends. Here the CDR3 reads CASSYSRGVGSNQPQHF. In DNA form, the CDR3 reads TGTGCCAGCAGTTACTCGCGGGGGGTAGGTAGCAATCAGCCCCAGCATTTT.

The rearrangement links TRBV15 to TRBJ1-2, with a tentative D call TRBD1 (5 bases). V gave up 0 bases and J gave up 13 bases, with 18 bases separating them. Germline CDR1 is LNHNV and CDR2 is YYDKDF (reference sequence). This CDR3 region has 14 residues. The CDR3 here is CATSRDPPNRSSTF. In nucleotides, the CDR3 is TGTGCCACCAGCAGAGACCCCCCTAACAGGAGTTCCACCTTC.

V usage is TRBV19 and J usage is TRBJ2-3, with 8 nucleotides matching TRBD2. The V and J ends lost 1 base and 4 bases, in that order; junction bases with no gene match: 4. In germline, CDR1 is LNHDA, CDR2 SQIVND (reference sequence). The CDR3 length is 15 residues. The CDR3 spells CASSIAGGVADTQYF. The CDR3 DNA reads as TGTGCCAGTAGTATAGCGGGGGGGGTCGCAGATACGCAGTATTTT.

This chain uses TRBV5-1 with TRBJ2-3; 10 nucleotides line up with TRBD2. The CDR3 is made up of 16 amino acids. V dropped 2 bases and J dropped 4; count of bases not matched to a gene: 7. From germline, CDR1 is SGHRS and CDR2 YFSETQ. CDR3 bases: TGCGCCAGCAGCTTAGGGGCTAGCGGGAGCGCAGATACGCAGTATTTT. It encodes CASSLGASGSADTQYF.